Presented here are 28 T cell receptor beta chains from one specimen sequenced in a study of beta chain features in type 1 diabetes. TCRB transcripts that were expressed got sequenced, as all of the isolated RNA had been reverse transcribed. Profiled with immunoSEQ multiplex PCR; TCRdb holds only in-frame clones, not every one. The sample holds about 700,000 clones, roughly 12% seen once. No antigen is known for these receptors. Broader study findings: Type 1 diabetes patients had TCRB CDR3s that were shorter (moderately but significantly so) in all four CD4+ subsets.

The sample comprised naive CD4+ T cells from blood. The source is a man in his late teens or twenties with type 1 diabetes.

The chain recombines TRBV28 with TRBJ2-1, with D possibly being TRBD2 (7 bases). V lost 5 bases, J lost 10 bases, and 18 bases lay in between. Germline CDR1 and CDR2: MDHEN and SYDVKM. The length of the CDR3 is 14 residues. Written as DNA, the CDR3 is TGTGCCAGCAGTCTGGACGCGGGGGCCTGGGAGCAGTTCTTC. This codes for CASSLDAGAWEQFF.

This clone has more than one count but fewer than ten. The genes are TRBV18 and TRBJ1-4; D possibly corresponds to TRBD1 (6 bases). The germline CDR1 and CDR2 sequences are KGHSH and LQKENI. Deletions cut 3 bases from V and 5 bases from J, with 10 bases between. CDR3 length equals 14 residues. In DNA form, the CDR3 reads TGTGCCAGCTCACCCAGGGGAGGAAATGAAAAACTGTTTTTT. It yields the protein CASSPRGGNEKLFF.

This clone was counted only a few times. The V call is TRBV27, the J call TRBJ1-2; TRBD1 matches 7 bases. Germline loops: CDR1 MNHEY, CDR2 SMNVEV (reference sequence). The CDR3 consists of 19 residues. With 6 bases clipped from V and 1 base from J, the junction kept 20 bases outside the gene matches. CDR3 loop: CASSQIQTGWRLDNYGYTF. In DNA, the CDR3 is TGTGCCAGCAGCCAGATTCAGACAGGGTGGCGGTTGGATAACTATGGCTACACCTTC.

The chain links TRBV9 to TRBJ2-1; no reliable D call. The V end was cut by 3 bases, the J end by 2 bases, with 12 bases between. This CDR3 is built from 15 residues. Per the germline V gene, CDR1 is SGDLS and CDR2 is YYNGEE. The chain's CDR3 is CASSAAGAPYNEQFF. The DNA for the CDR3 is TGTGCCAGCAGCGCCGCCGGAGCCCCCTACAATGAGCAGTTCTTC.

This clone was observed many times. The V and J genes are TRBV15 and TRBJ2-3; D is unclear. The ends were cut back, 7 bases at V and 5 bases at J, with 13 bases in the middle. Germline V gene data show CDR1 as LNHNV and CDR2 as YYDKDF (reference sequence). This CDR3 region has 13 residues. DNA for the CDR3: TGTGCCACCACCTCAGCCGGCGGAGATACGCAGTATTTT. It translates to CATTSAGGDTQYF.

The V gene is TRBV30, the J gene TRBJ2-7; D gene ambiguous. V was pared by 0 bases and J by 4 bases, with 10 bases between. The CDR3 consists of 13 residues. Germline V CDR1 and CDR2: GTSNPN, SVGIG (reference sequence). The CDR3 nucleotides are TGTGCCTGGAGTGTACCCCCCGTATACGAGCAGTACTTC. Translated, it gives CAWSVPPVYEQYF.

V gene TRBV5-8 combines with J gene TRBJ2-3; tentative D call: TRBD1 (5 bases). Germline V gives CDR1 SGHTS, CDR2 YDEGEE. Between the trimmed V and J ends, which lost 4 bases and 0 bases, there was a span of 15 bases. The CDR3 runs 16 residues. The CDR3 loop reads CASSPSGSSSTDTQYF. DNA for the CDR3: TGTGCCAGCAGCCCCTCAGGGTCTTCTAGCACAGATACGCAGTATTTT.

There are a few counts of this clone. CDR3 amino acids: CSVGAGNEQFF. The CDR3 bases are TGCAGCGTTGGGGCGGGCAATGAGCAGTTCTTC. The chain recombines TRBV29-1 with TRBJ2-1; D possibly corresponds to TRBD2 (5 bases). This CDR3 has 11 amino acids. Germline V lookup: CDR1 SQVTM, CDR2 ANQGSEA. Trimming took 4 bases from V and 6 from J, leaving 7 bases between them.

This clone was recorded once. Other DNA sequences within the sample encode an identical CDR3. The chain joins TRBV5-1 to TRBJ2-7, with 8 bases matching TRBD2. This CDR3 is 13 amino acids long. CDR1 SGHRS and CDR2 YFSETQ come from the germline V gene. The V segment lost 0 bases and the J segment 5 bases; nucleotides outside the gene matches: 1. CDR3 DNA sequence: TGCGCCAGCAGCTTGGCCGGGAGGGACGAGCAGTACTTC. Amino acid sequence: CASSLAGRDEQYF.

The chain recombines TRBV29-1 with TRBJ1-1; no reliable D call. Germline CDR1 SQVTM, CDR2 ANQGSEA. Trimming took off 3 bases at V and 2 bases at J, with 7 bases between the two ends. This CDR3 has 12 residues. CDR3 sequence reads: CSVDSYNTEAFF. In DNA form, the CDR3 reads TGCAGCGTTGACAGCTATAACACTGAAGCTTTCTTT.

The chain is built from TRBV9 and TRBJ2-1, with 8 bases matching TRBD1. Germline lookup yields CDR1 SGDLS and CDR2 YYNGEE. Trimming cost V 2 bases and J 5 bases; bases outside gene matches: 6. CDR3 length: 15 amino acids. CDR3 loop: CASSVSGTGDNEQFF. The DNA for the CDR3 is TGTGCCAGCAGCGTTTCCGGGACAGGAGACAATGAGCAGTTCTTC.

This CDR3 is CASNLRGDTQYF. The CDR3 DNA is TGTGCCAGCAACTTACGTGGAGATACGCAGTATTTT. V is TRBV6-5 and J is TRBJ2-3, with D hard to call. This CDR3 comprises 12 residues. The V gene lost 7 bases and the J gene lost 5 bases, with 10 bases spanning the gap. Germline values: CDR1 MNHEY, CDR2 SVGAGI.

The rearrangement joins TRBV19 to TRBJ2-1, with TRBD2 matching 11 bases. V dropped 5 bases and J dropped 7; count of bases not matched to a gene: 10. Germline lookup yields CDR1 LNHDA and CDR2 SQIVND (reference sequence). The CDR3 spans 16 residues. The CDR3: CASSSILAGVWNEQFF. The DNA for the CDR3 is TGTGCCAGTAGTTCCATACTAGCGGGGGTGTGGAATGAGCAGTTCTTC. The entire variable domain, with the rest obtained from reference TRBV19 and TRBJ2-1, is as follows: DGGITQSPKYLFRKEGQNVTLSCEQNLNHDAMYWYRQDPGQGLRLIYYSQIVNDFQKGDIAEGYSVSREKKESFPLTVTSAQKNPTAFYLCASSSILAGVWNEQFFGPGTRLTVL.

This clone was recorded a few times. This chain connects TRBV28 to TRBJ1-2; D gene ambiguous. Trimming took off 3 bases at V and 14 bases at J, with 16 bases between the two ends. The CDR3 has 12 residues. Germline V gene data show CDR1 as MDHEN and CDR2 as SYDVKM. CDR3 DNA: TGTGCCAGCAGTTTGCCTCAGCGTCTCACTACCTTC. Encoded protein: CASSLPQRLTTF.

The chain has TRBV4-2 and TRBJ1-2, with 9 bases lining up with TRBD1. Germline CDR1 and CDR2: LGHNA and YNFKEQ. The CDR3 is made up of 15 amino acids. The trim removed 2 bases at V and 3 bases at J, leaving 4 bases unmatched. CDR3 in amino acids: CASSQTGGVDYGYTF. CDR3 nucleotides: TGTGCCAGCAGCCAAACAGGGGGCGTTGACTATGGCTACACCTTC.

In its sample, this clone was seen a few times. Other DNA sequences in this sample translate to the same CDR3. This rearrangement joins TRBV7-9 to TRBJ1-1, with D possibly TRBD1 on 5 matching bases. The CDR3 runs to 13 residues. V was shortened by 3 bases and J by 1 base, with 6 bases between the two germline ends. The V gene's germline CDR1 is SEHNR and CDR2 FQNEAQ (reference sequence). The CDR3 sequence: CASSFGGNTEAFF. The CDR3 nucleotides read TGTGCCAGCAGCTTTGGGGGGAACACTGAAGCTTTCTTT.

This clone appeared a few times. The chain employs TRBV5-6 and TRBJ2-5; no reliable D call. Germline V lookup: CDR1 SGHDT, CDR2 YYEEEE. V gave up 4 bases and J gave up 0 bases, with 1 base separating them. The CDR3 totals 11 residues. The DNA of the CDR3 is TGTGCCAGCAGCCACCAAGAGACCCAGTACTTC. This gives the protein CASSHQETQYF.

This clone was found a few times. CDR3 protein: CAWSVAASGGYTF. The CDR3 DNA is TGTGCCTGGAGTGTAGCAGCCTCGGGCGGCTACACCTTC. The chain combines TRBV30 with TRBJ1-2; D is unresolved. Between the trimmed V and J ends, which lost 0 bases and 8 bases, there was a span of 13 bases. This CDR3 has 13 amino acids. Germline values: CDR1 GTSNPN, CDR2 SVGIG (reference sequence). The full variable domain, its missing parts supplied by reference TRBV30 and TRBJ1-2, is SQTIHQWPATLVQPVGSPLSLECTVEGTSNPNLYWYRQAAGRGLQLLFYSVGIGQISSEVPQNLSASRPQDRQFILSSKKLLLSDSGFYLCAWSVAASGGYTFGSGTRLTVV.

This clone was detected only a few times. The V gene is TRBV29-1, the J gene TRBJ2-5; 10 bases align to TRBD2. TRBJ2-7 matches the DNA end more closely, so the J call is doubtful. The CDR3 totals 14 residues. Germline lookup yields CDR1 SQVTM and CDR2 ANQGSEA. The CDR3 bases are TGCAGCGTCAAAACTACTAGCGGGGCCTACGAGCAGTACTTC. This codes for CSVKTTSGAYEQYF.

This rearrangement joins TRBV10-3 to TRBJ1-2; D possibly corresponds to TRBD1 (5 bases). V lost 0 bases to trimming and J lost 7 bases, with 9 bases between them. In germline, CDR1 is ENHRY, CDR2 SYGVKD. The CDR3 length is 13 residues. CDR3 coding DNA: TGTGCCATCAGTGAGTCGGAAGGGGTTGGCTACACCTTC. Translating gives CAISESEGVGYTF.

The chain has TRBV5-1 and TRBJ1-4; D may be TRBD1 (6 bases). The CDR3 loop spans 14 amino acids. Germline V gene lookup returns CDR1 SGHRS and CDR2 YFSETQ. Trimming stripped 4 bases from V and 6 bases from J, with 13 bases between. As DNA, the CDR3 is TGCGCCAGCAGCCTAGGGGGTGGCGATGAAAAACTGTTTTTT. This translates into CASSLGGGDEKLFF.

A few counts support this clone. The chain combines TRBV6-5 with TRBJ2-7; D is undetermined. V was shortened by 5 bases and J by 3 bases, with 14 bases between the two germline ends. The germline V gene encodes CDR1 MNHEY and CDR2 SVGAGI. This CDR3 spans 14 amino acids. The CDR3 loop is CASSRPGPYYEQYF. CDR3 DNA sequence: TGTGCCAGCAGTCGGCCCGGTCCATACTACGAGCAGTACTTC.

This clone has only a few counts. The chain carries TRBV9 and TRBJ2-3; TRBD2 matches 7 bases. This CDR3 contains 14 residues. CDR1 SGDLS and CDR2 YYNGEE come from the germline V gene. Unmatched junction bases numbered 10, after V lost 4 bases and J lost 8 bases. CDR3 bases: TGTGCCAGCAGCCTTGCTAGCGGCCTAGGTACGCAGTATTTT. As protein: CASSLASGLGTQYF.

The rearrangement uses TRBV7-2 and TRBJ1-2; D not certain. Germline-derived CDR1 and CDR2 are SGHTA and FQGNSA. CDR3 length: 15 amino acids. Trimming shortened V by 1 base and J by 8 bases, and 17 bases separated the two germline ends. CDR3 region: CASSLEEAPRQGYTF. In DNA form, the CDR3 reads TGTGCCAGCAGCTTAGAGGAGGCCCCACGACAAGGCTACACCTTC.

Notes on this clone: Within the sample, other DNA sequences also encode this same CDR3. V and J are TRBV9 and TRBJ1-1, with 9 nucleotides matching TRBD1. Per germline, CDR1 SGDLS and CDR2 YYNGEE. The CDR3 extends over 14 amino acids. V dropped 4 bases and J dropped 2; count of bases not matched to a gene: 3. Here the CDR3 reads CASSTGQGNTEAFF. Written as DNA, the CDR3 is TGTGCCAGCAGCACGGGACAGGGAAACACTGAAGCTTTCTTT.

The J gene is TRBJ1-1, the V gene TRBV28; D remains ambiguous. V was shortened by 3 bases and J by 7 bases, with 6 bases between the two germline ends. This CDR3 has 11 amino acids. CDR1 MDHEN and CDR2 SYDVKM come from the germline V gene. The CDR3 DNA reads as TGTGCCAGCAGTTTTAATGGTGAAGCTTTCTTT. Translated: CASSFNGEAFF.

V gene TRBV7-7 combines with J gene TRBJ2-2; 7 bases line up with TRBD1. V dropped 2 bases and J dropped 6; count of bases not matched to a gene: 0. CDR1 is SSHAT and CDR2 is FNYEAQ in the germline V gene (reference sequence). The CDR3 has 13 residues. Written as DNA, the CDR3 is TGTGCCAGCAGCTTACAGGGGGCCGGGGAGCTGTTTTTT. Protein: CASSLQGAGELFF.

This clone was observed a few times. The chain employs TRBV10-3 and TRBJ2-7; unclear D gene. V dropped 5 bases and J dropped 5 bases, with 19 bases sitting between them. The CDR3 is 15 amino acids. Germline V lookup: CDR1 ENHRY, CDR2 SYGVKD. CDR3 DNA sequence: TGTGCCATCAGTCGGCCCCTGGGGTTGCTAAACGAGCAGTACTTC. Translation gives CAISRPLGLLNEQYF.